This T cell receptor (beta chain) stems from a study of blood T cell repertoires in COVID-19. On the study more broadly: Some COVID-19 samples were acute and others convalescent; all came from the United States, Italy and Spain.

Original processing notes: From reference gene primer amplification, estimates of nucleated cell counts were derived. Sequenced by immunoSEQ multiplex PCR; TCRdb stores in-frame clones only, minus some. D and trimming come from the DNA, and the V and J calls and clone size come from that table. The sample carries a few hundred thousand clones, about 90% recorded once. Seattle patients were enrolled while actively infected and followed longitudinally. Germline V gives CDR1 DFQATT, CDR2 SNEGSKA (reference sequence). CDR3 size: 13 residues. Trimming took off 3 bases at V and 2 bases at J, with 8 bases between the two ends.

V is TRBV20-1 and J is TRBJ1-5; unclear D gene. This receptor was obtained from a woman in her 30s with COVID-19, enrolled during active disease. Source material: peripheral blood. The CDR3 loop is CSASREGNQPQHF. The CDR3 DNA follows: TGCAGTGCTAGTAGGGAGGGCAATCAGCCCCAGCATTTT.